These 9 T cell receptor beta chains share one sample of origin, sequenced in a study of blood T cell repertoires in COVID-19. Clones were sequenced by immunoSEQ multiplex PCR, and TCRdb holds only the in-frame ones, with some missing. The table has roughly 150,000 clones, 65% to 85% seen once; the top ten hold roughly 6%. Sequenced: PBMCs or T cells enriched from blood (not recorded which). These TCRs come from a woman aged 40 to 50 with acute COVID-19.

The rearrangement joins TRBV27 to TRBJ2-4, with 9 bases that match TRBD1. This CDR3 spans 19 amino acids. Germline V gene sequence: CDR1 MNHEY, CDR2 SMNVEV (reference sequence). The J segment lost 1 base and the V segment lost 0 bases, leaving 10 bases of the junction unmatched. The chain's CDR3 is CASSLSPNQQGAAKNIQYF. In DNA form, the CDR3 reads TGTGCCAGCAGTTTATCACCAAACCAACAGGGGGCGGCCAAAAACATTCAGTACTTC.

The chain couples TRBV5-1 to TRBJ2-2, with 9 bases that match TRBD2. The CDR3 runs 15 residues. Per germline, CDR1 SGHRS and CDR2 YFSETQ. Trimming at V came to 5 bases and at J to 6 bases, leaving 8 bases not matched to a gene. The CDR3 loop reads CASSPLAGSSGELFF. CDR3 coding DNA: TGCGCCAGCAGTCCCCTAGCGGGAAGCTCCGGGGAGCTGTTTTTT.

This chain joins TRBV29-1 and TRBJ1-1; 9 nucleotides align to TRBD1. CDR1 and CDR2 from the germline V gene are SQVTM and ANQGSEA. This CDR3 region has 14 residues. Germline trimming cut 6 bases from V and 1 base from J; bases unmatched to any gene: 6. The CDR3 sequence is CSVRDRVSNTEAFF. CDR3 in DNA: TGCAGCGTGAGGGACAGGGTTTCGAACACTGAAGCTTTCTTT.

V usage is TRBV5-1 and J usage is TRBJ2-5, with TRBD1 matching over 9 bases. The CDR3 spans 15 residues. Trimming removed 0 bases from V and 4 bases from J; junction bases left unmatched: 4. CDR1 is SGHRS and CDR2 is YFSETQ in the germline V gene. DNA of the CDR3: TGCGCCAGCAGCTTGGGACAGGGGGTATCAGAGACCCAGTACTTC. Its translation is CASSLGQGVSETQYF.

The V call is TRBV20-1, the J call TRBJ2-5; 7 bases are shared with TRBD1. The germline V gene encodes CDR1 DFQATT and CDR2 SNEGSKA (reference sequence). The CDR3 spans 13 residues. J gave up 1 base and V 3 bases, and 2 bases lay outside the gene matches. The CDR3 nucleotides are TGCAGTGCTAGTGGGACAGCCCAAGAGACCCAGTACTTC. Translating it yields CSASGTAQETQYF.

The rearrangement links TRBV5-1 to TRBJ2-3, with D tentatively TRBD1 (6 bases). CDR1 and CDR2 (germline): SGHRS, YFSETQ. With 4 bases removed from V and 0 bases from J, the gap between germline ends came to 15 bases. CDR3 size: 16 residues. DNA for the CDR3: TGCGCCAGCAGCCCCCAGGGGATTCATAGCACAGATACGCAGTATTTT. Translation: CASSPQGIHSTDTQYF. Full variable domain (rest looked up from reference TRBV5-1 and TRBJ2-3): KAGVTQTPRYLIKTRGQQVTLSCSPISGHRSVSWYQQTPGQGLQFLFEYFSETQRNKGNFPGRFSGRQFSNSRSEMNVSTLELGDSALYLCASSPQGIHSTDTQYFGPGTRLTVL.

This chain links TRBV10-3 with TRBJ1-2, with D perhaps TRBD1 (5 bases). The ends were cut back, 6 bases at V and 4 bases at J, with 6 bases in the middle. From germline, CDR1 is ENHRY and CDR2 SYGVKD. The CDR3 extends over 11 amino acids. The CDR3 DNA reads TGTGCCATCAGCGACAGCTATGGCTACACCTTC. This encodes CAISDSYGYTF.

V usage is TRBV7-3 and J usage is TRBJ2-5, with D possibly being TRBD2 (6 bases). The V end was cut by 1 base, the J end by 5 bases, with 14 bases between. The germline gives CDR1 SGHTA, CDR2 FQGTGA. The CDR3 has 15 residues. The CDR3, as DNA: TGTGCCAGCAGCTTAAAGACTAGTAGCCGTGAGACCCAGTACTTC. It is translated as CASSLKTSSRETQYF.

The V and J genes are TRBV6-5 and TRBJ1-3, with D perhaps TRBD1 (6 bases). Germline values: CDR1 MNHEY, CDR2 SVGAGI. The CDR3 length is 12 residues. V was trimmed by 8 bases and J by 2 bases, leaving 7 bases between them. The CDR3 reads CASRTAGNTIYF. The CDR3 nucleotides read TGTGCCAGCCGGACAGCTGGAAACACCATATATTTT.